This T cell receptor beta chain came from a study of blood T cell repertoires in COVID-19 (dated by TCRdb to 2020 to 2021). At the level of the whole study: Samples from collaborators originated in the United States, Italy and Spain and spanned both the acute and convalescent phases of COVID-19. The material from the prospective study consisted of cDNA or gDNA derived from T cells, B-cell-depleted T cells, or PBMCs. The sample metadata nearly always contained a de-identified subject ID, COVID-19 status, age in years and sex. The dataset comprised deeply sampled blood TCRbeta repertoires from subjects exposed to, actively infected with, or recovered from COVID-19. Samples were obtained from the ongoing ImmuneRACE study (first 160 participants) and from roughly 1,300 subjects provided by 6 global collaborators. HLA class I and class II types, where available, came from metadata supplied by the sample provider rather than from assay-based typing. The repertoires were made available in a free public database intended to serve as a resource for research on the immune response to SARS-CoV-2. Overall results and qualifications from the work: Clinical and demographic metadata were provided uncurated, with the amount varying by source and participant.

The collaborating institutions used their own protocols to collect whole blood in K2EDTA tubes. For TCRbeta analysis, collaborators shipped samples in one of three forms: frozen whole blood, isolated PBMCs, or DNA extracted from either of those sample types. TCRbeta CDR3 regions were amplified from genomic DNA using the immunoSEQ Assay, a bias-controlled multiplex PCR. The study's own analysis went as follows. Nucleated cell counts per sample were estimated from amplification of reference gene primers within the assay. Sequence reads were collapsed and filtered to measure the absolute abundance of every unique TCRbeta CDR3 rearrangement. For each sample, productive Simpson clonality was calculated by taking the square root of Simpson's diversity index across productive rearrangements. Here the immuneACCESS table is served through TCRdb, limited to in-frame sequences with V and J called. Missing clones are a known gap in these copies; in checked studies unresolved V genes cover under half, and the rest lacks a known reason. The DNA gave D and trimming, while V, J and clone size come from that table. This sample is represented by about 100,000 clones; about 90% of them were singletons. About 7.4% of the sample is taken by the ten largest.

With regard to this clone: Its antigen specificity is not known. No much larger clone exists at a distance of one base, and base qualities are not known.

This clonotype was sampled from a man aged 25 to 45 in a cohort sampled during active COVID-19. The source material was peripheral blood.

At the DNA level, the sequence is TGTGCCTGGAGCCCGGGACAGGATTACACCGGGGAGCTGTTTTTT. It is translated as CAWSPGQDYTGELFF. This chain joins TRBV30 to TRBJ2-2; TRBD1 fits 8 bases in the junction. CDR1 and CDR2 were assigned from the germline V gene (reference sequence) as GTSNPN and SVGIG. The CDR3, cysteine through phenylalanine, is 15 amino acids long. Only CDR3 DNA remains: 45 bases, in frame from the first base. Clipping removes 3 bases from V and 3 bases from J, with 6 as the unmatched junction base count. The variable domain in full, with residues beyond the CDR3 obtained from the reference TRBV30 and TRBJ2-2 genes, is SQTIHQWPATLVQPVGSPLSLECTVEGTSNPNLYWYRQAAGRGLQLLFYSVGIGQISSEVPQNLSASRPQDRQFILSSKKLLLSDSGFYLCAWSPGQDYTGELFFGEGSRLTVL.